The clone carrying this T cell receptor (beta chain) was observed a handful of times. What it binds is unknown. This CDR3 region has 19 residues. Germline loops: CDR1 LNHDA, CDR2 SQIVND (reference sequence). Trimming stripped 0 bases from V and 0 bases from J, with 17 bases between. TCRdb fed the reads into MiXCR, producing one record per CDR3 protein. The profile shows more than 300,000 distinct CDR3 sequences, about 34% of them singletons. These data originate in a study of T cell repertoires in cytomegalovirus infection. Findings and limits, study-wide: Pooled public TCR beta family frequency picked out CMV carriers with the relevant HLA.

The TCR was taken from a human donor in good health (CMV status not recorded). Some clones in this sample may be carry-over from other donors' samples. The V call is TRBV19, the J call TRBJ2-2; D may correspond to TRBD1 or TRBD2 (5 bases each). The material sequenced was cultured PBMCs, taken from culture after CMV antigen stimulation. CDR3 nucleotide sequence: TGTGCCAGTAGTATAGACGCACTAACAGGAGCGGCGAACACCGGGGAGCTGTTTTTT. This codes for CASSIDALTGAANTGELFF.